This TCR beta chain was captured by sequencing in a study of blood T cell repertoires in COVID-19. Across the whole study: COVID-19 samples collected from the United States, Italy and Spain covered acute and convalescent phases.

CDR1 is MDHEN and CDR2 is SYDVKM in the germline V gene. Trimming cost V 4 bases and J 5 bases, with 14 bases left between them. This CDR3 comprises 15 residues. Per the authors' pipeline: Amplifying reference gene primers gave estimates of nucleated cell counts. Data came from immunoSEQ multiplex PCR; TCRdb stores just in-frame clones and leaves some out. V and J calls plus clone size are reproduced from that table; the DNA served to infer D and trimming. The sample has around 110,000 clones, 88% seen once. This receptor was taken from a man in his fifties with active or convalescent COVID-19. The J gene is TRBJ2-2, the V gene TRBV28; D is unresolved. Sequencing used peripheral blood. The CDR3 spells CASSSAPTPTGELFF. As DNA, the CDR3 is TGTGCCAGCAGTTCGGCCCCGACTCCTACCGGGGAGCTGTTTTTT. The complete variable domain, with remaining parts taken from reference TRBV28 and TRBJ2-2, reads DVKVTQSSRYLVKRTGEKVFLECVQDMDHENMFWYRQDPGLGLRLIYFSYDVKMKEKGDIPEGYSVSREKKERFSLILESASTNQTSMYLCASSSAPTPTGELFFGEGSRLTVL.